Sequencing of this T cell receptor (beta chain) was carried out in a study of tissue T cells after allogeneic stem cell transplantation. Across the study: Samples with visible lymphocytes on H&E were prioritized for sequencing.

The germline gives CDR1 LNHNV, CDR2 YYDKDF (reference sequence). Trimming removed 0 bases at V and 5 bases at J, with 7 bases between. The CDR3 covers 13 residues. Some clones are missing from TCRdb's copy, which holds only in-frame ones; the method was immunoSEQ multiplex PCR. In the table there are approximately 12,000 clones, 70% of which are singletons. The rearrangement links TRBV15 to TRBJ1-1, with a tentative D call TRBD1 (5 bases). The source is a woman aged 18-50 years with breast cancer. Sequences were derived from tissue from the right colon, sampled at autopsy. CDR3 nucleotide sequence: TGTGCCACCAGCAGAGATCGGGGGACTGAAGCTTTCTTT. Its protein product is CATSRDRGTEAFF.